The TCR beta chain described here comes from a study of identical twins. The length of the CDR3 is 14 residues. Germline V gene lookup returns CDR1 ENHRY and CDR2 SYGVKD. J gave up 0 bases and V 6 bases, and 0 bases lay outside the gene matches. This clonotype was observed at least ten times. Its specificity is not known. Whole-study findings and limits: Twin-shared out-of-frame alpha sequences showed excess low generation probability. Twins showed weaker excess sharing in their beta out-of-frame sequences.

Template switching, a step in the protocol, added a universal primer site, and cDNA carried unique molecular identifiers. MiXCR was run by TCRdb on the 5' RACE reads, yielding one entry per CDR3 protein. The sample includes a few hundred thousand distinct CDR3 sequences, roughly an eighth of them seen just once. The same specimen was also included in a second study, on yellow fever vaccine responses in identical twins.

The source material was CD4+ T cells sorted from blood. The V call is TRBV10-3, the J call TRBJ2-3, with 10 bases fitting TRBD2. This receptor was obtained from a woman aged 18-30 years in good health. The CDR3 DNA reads TGTGCCATCAGGACTAGCGGGAGCACAGATACGCAGTATTTT. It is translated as CAIRTSGSTDTQYF.